This entry lists 30 T cell receptor beta chains sequenced from one sample in a study of CD8 T cells in Susac syndrome. An input of about 0.45 to 1 ug of RNA was subjected to reverse transcription using random hexamers. TCRdb independently ran MiXCR on the immunoSEQ multiplex PCR reads; one entry per CDR3 protein. In the table there are more than 150,000 distinct CDR3 sequences, around 95% of which are singletons. Sequenced sample: CD4+ T cells from PBMCs. These receptors all stem from a human donor in good health.

In DNA, the CDR3 is TGCAGCGTTGACGAGGGGTTCTCCGGGGAGCTGTTTTTT. It encodes CSVDEGFSGELFF. V gene TRBV29-1 combines with J gene TRBJ2-2; D might be TRBD1 or TRBD2, each matching 5 bases. The length of the CDR3 is 13 residues. The ends were cut back, 3 bases at V and 6 bases at J, with 11 bases in the middle. CDR1 SQVTM and CDR2 ANQGSEA come from the germline V gene.

V is TRBV27 and J is TRBJ2-5; TRBD2 matches 10 bases. In germline, CDR1 is MNHEY, CDR2 SMNVEV (reference sequence). CDR3 length equals 14 residues. Trimming took 4 bases from V and 5 from J; bases not matched to a gene: 4. The CDR3 reads CASSYLAGVETQYF. As DNA, the CDR3 is TGTGCCAGCAGTTATCTAGCGGGGGTGGAGACCCAGTACTTC.

The V call is TRBV29-1, the J call TRBJ2-3, with a weak D call TRBD1 (6 bases). Trimming removed 6 bases from V and 4 bases from J, with 11 bases in between. This CDR3 is 12 amino acids long. Germline V gene sequence: CDR1 SQVTM, CDR2 ANQGSEA. The CDR3 reads CSVVQGPDTQYF. CDR3 coding DNA: TGCAGCGTGGTACAGGGCCCAGATACGCAGTATTTT.

V and J are TRBV28 and TRBJ2-1; TRBD1 aligns across 8 bases. Unmatched junction bases numbered 10, after V lost 5 bases and J lost 10 bases. This CDR3 contains 14 residues. Germline V gene data show CDR1 as MDHEN and CDR2 as SYDVKM. The chain's CDR3 is CASSGTGTGYEQFF. CDR3 sequence (DNA): TGTGCCAGCAGTGGGACAGGTACCGGGTACGAGCAGTTCTTC. Together with reference TRBV28 and TRBJ2-1, the CDR3 gives the full variable domain: DVKVTQSSRYLVKRTGEKVFLECVQDMDHENMFWYRQDPGLGLRLIYFSYDVKMKEKGDIPEGYSVSREKKERFSLILESASTNQTSMYLCASSGTGTGYEQFFGPGTRLTVL.

The rearrangement links TRBV27 to TRBJ2-5; D assignment may be TRBD1 or TRBD2 (5 bases each). The ends were cut back, 4 bases at V and 4 bases at J, with 10 bases in the middle. CDR1 and CDR2 (germline): MNHEY, SMNVEV (reference sequence). The CDR3 totals 13 residues. In DNA form, the CDR3 reads TGTGCCAGCAGTTCGGGACGACGAGAGACCCAGTACTTC. The encoded protein is CASSSGRRETQYF.

The chain recombines TRBV7-9 with TRBJ2-7, with D possibly being TRBD1 (6 bases). The germline V gene encodes CDR1 SEHNR and CDR2 FQNEAQ (reference sequence). The germline V and J ends were trimmed by 5 bases and 2 bases, with 13 bases remaining between them. The CDR3 is 14 residues long. CDR3: CASSLGQPPYEQYF. DNA for the CDR3: TGTGCCAGCAGCCTCGGACAGCCACCCTACGAGCAGTACTTC.

The gene calls are TRBV4-1 and TRBJ2-1; D unclear. Trimming removed 1 base from V and 7 bases from J, with 23 bases in between. Per germline, CDR1 MGHRA and CDR2 YSYEKL. The CDR3 spans 18 residues. The CDR3 DNA sequence: TGCGCCAGCAGCCAAGGAGGTGCGAAAGGGCGACAAGGGAATGAGCAGTTCTTC. Encoded protein: CASSQGGAKGRQGNEQFF.

The rearrangement uses TRBV24-1 and TRBJ2-1, with 8 bases identical to TRBD1. Germline-derived CDR1 and CDR2 are KGHDR and SFDVKD. The CDR3 is made up of 17 amino acids. Trimming cost V 4 bases and J 0 bases; bases outside gene matches: 7. The CDR3: CATSDPGTGSSYNEQFF. The CDR3 bases are TGTGCCACCAGTGACCCCGGGACAGGAAGCTCCTACAATGAGCAGTTCTTC.

The V gene is TRBV28, the J gene TRBJ2-1, with 12 nucleotides matching TRBD2. The CDR3 spans 16 residues. The V gene end was trimmed by 1 base and the J gene end by 6 bases; junction bases not matched to a gene: 4. Germline V gives CDR1 MDHEN, CDR2 SYDVKM. The CDR3 reads CASSLLTSGGPNEQFF. CDR3 nucleotide sequence: TGTGCCAGCAGTTTATTGACTAGCGGGGGCCCCAATGAGCAGTTCTTC.

The chain joins TRBV6-2 or TRBV6-3 to TRBJ2-2; D unclear. The CDR3 loop spans 18 amino acids. V lost 2 bases, J lost 1 base, and 17 bases lay in between. Germline V CDR1 and CDR2: MNHEY, SVGEGT. The CDR3 loop reads CASSYARIALMNTGELFF. CDR3 coding DNA: TGTGCCAGCAGTTACGCCAGGATAGCTCTGATGAACACCGGGGAGCTGTTTTTT.

The chain links TRBV6-5 to TRBJ1-2, with a weak D call TRBD1 (5 bases). Trimming took 3 bases from V and 4 from J, leaving 15 bases between them. CDR1 MNHEY and CDR2 SVGAGI come from the germline V gene. The CDR3 covers 15 residues. CDR3 bases: TGTGCCAGCAGTTATCCCACAGGCCAGGGCTATGGCTACACCTTC. Translating gives CASSYPTGQGYGYTF.

The chain links TRBV20-1 to TRBJ1-6; tentative D call: TRBD1 (6 bases). Germline assignment: CDR1 DFQATT and CDR2 SNEGSKA (reference sequence). This CDR3 spans 13 amino acids. CDR3 amino acids: CSTQGNTNSPLHF. The CDR3 coding sequence is TGCAGCACACAGGGAAACACAAATTCACCCCTCCACTTT.

V gene TRBV18 combines with J gene TRBJ2-4; possibly TRBD1 for D (6 bases). V was cut by 0 bases and J by 7 bases, with 10 bases left in between. There are 14 residues in the CDR3. Germline V CDR1 and CDR2: KGHSH, LQKENI. This chain's CDR3 is CASSPPRTVNIQYF. The CDR3 DNA is TGTGCCAGCTCACCACCGAGGACAGTTAACATTCAGTACTTC.

In DNA, the CDR3 is TGTGCCAGTAGTCTCTCTAGCGGGGAGTCCTACGAGCAGTACTTC. Protein product: CASSLSSGESYEQYF. This chain links TRBV19 with TRBJ2-7; 9 bases are shared with TRBD2. The CDR3 loop spans 15 amino acids. Germline assignment: CDR1 LNHDA and CDR2 SQIVND (reference sequence). Trimming cost V 5 bases and J 1 base; bases outside gene matches: 6.

The rearrangement uses TRBV20-1 and TRBJ1-5; D remains ambiguous. The V end lost 5 bases, the J end lost 5 bases, and 13 bases lay between the germline ends. In germline, CDR1 is DFQATT, CDR2 SNEGSKA (reference sequence). The CDR3 has 13 residues. CDR3 sequence reads: CSAAQDVDQPQHF. The CDR3 DNA reads TGCAGTGCTGCCCAGGATGTCGATCAGCCCCAGCATTTT.

The rearrangement links TRBV23-1 to TRBJ1-6; possibly TRBD1 for D (5 bases). TRBV23-1 is marked as an open reading frame, function uncertain. This CDR3 has 13 residues. V was cut by 8 bases and J by 9 bases, with 14 bases left in between. For the CDR3, the DNA is TGCGCCAGCGGACACCTACAGGTTTCACCCCTCCACTTT. This sequence encodes CASGHLQVSPLHF.

The rearrangement uses TRBV7-2 and TRBJ1-5; no clear D gene. Germline assignment: CDR1 SGHTA and CDR2 FQGNSA. V was clipped by 5 bases and J by 1 base, with 9 bases between them. The CDR3 has 14 residues. CDR3 sequence reads: CASSPDGSNQPQHF. CDR3 coding DNA: TGTGCCAGCAGCCCGGACGGGAGCAATCAGCCCCAGCATTTT. Complete variable domain (other parts from reference TRBV7-2 and TRBJ1-5): GAGVSQSPSNKVTEKGKDVELRCDPISGHTALYWYRQSLGQGLEFLIYFQGNSAPDKSGLPSDRFSAERTGGSVSTLTIQRTQQEDSAVYLCASSPDGSNQPQHFGDGTRLSIL.

This chain links TRBV20-1 with TRBJ1-4; D gene unclear. Deletions cut 4 bases from V and 0 bases from J, with 9 bases between. Germline CDR1 reads DFQATT; CDR2 reads SNEGSKA (reference sequence). This CDR3 region has 14 residues. Here the CDR3 DNA reads TGCAGTGCTATACTGGCCTCAACTAATGAAAAACTGTTTTTT. Translated: CSAILASTNEKLFF.

V gene TRBV20-1 combines with J gene TRBJ1-2; no clear D gene. Trimming pared 5 bases from V and 8 bases from J, leaving 6 bases between. Looked up from germline, CDR1 is DFQATT and CDR2 is SNEGSKA (reference sequence). The CDR3 spans 9 residues. The CDR3, as DNA: TGCAGTGCTGCGTTGGGCTACACCTTC. This translates into CSAALGYTF.

This clonotype was picked up one time. The V and J genes are TRBV10-3 and TRBJ1-1; the D gene is possibly TRBD1 (5 bases). CDR3 length equals 11 residues. In germline, CDR1 is ENHRY, CDR2 SYGVKD. Trimming took 11 bases from V and 12 from J, leaving 19 bases between them. This CDR3 reads CASNEGTGTFF. The CDR3 nucleotides are TGTGCCTCCAACGAAGGGACGGGAACTTTCTTT.

The V call is TRBV18, the J call TRBJ2-7, with 7 positions matching TRBD1. V was pared by 3 bases and J by 6 bases, with 11 bases of the junction left unmatched. The CDR3 contains 15 residues. CDR1 is KGHSH and CDR2 is LQKENI in the germline V gene. CDR3 sequence (DNA): TGTGCCAGCTCACCCGGAGCGACAGGGAAGGGCGAGCAGTACTTC. Translation: CASSPGATGKGEQYF.

This chain uses TRBV4-2 with TRBJ2-7; 9 positions agree with TRBD2. J lost 2 bases, V lost 4 bases, and 9 bases had no gene match. The CDR3 sequence is 16 residues long. CDR1 LGHNA and CDR2 YNFKEQ come from the germline V gene. CDR3 sequence reads: CASSPLSASGAYEQYF. The CDR3, as DNA: TGTGCCAGCAGCCCCCTCTCGGCTAGCGGGGCCTACGAGCAGTACTTC.

V usage is TRBV11-2 and J usage is TRBJ2-1; 10 bases map to TRBD2. The CDR3 spans 20 residues. Germline assignment: CDR1 SGHAT and CDR2 FQNNGV. The junction had 15 bases not matched to a gene; V was cut back by 4 bases and J by 0 bases. In DNA form, the CDR3 reads TGTGCCAGCAGCTCCTTACACCAGCGGGGGGGGCGAAGCTCCTACAATGAGCAGTTCTTC. Translated, it gives CASSSLHQRGGRSSYNEQFF.

The chain recombines TRBV6-1 with TRBJ1-3, with 12 bases matching TRBD1. V shed 6 bases and J 4 bases; nucleotides not matched to a gene: 10. This CDR3 has 17 residues. The germline V gene encodes CDR1 MNHNS and CDR2 SASEGT. CDR3 sequence reads: CASSPNRGQGAGNTIYF. The CDR3 nucleotides are TGTGCCAGCAGCCCCAACCGGGGACAGGGGGCGGGAAACACCATATATTTT.

The CDR3: CSARDHTRSVHEQYF. CDR3 coding DNA: TGCAGTGCTAGAGATCATACCCGATCAGTCCACGAGCAGTACTTC. V and J are TRBV20-1 and TRBJ2-7; D unresolved. Germline V gene data show CDR1 as DFQATT and CDR2 as SNEGSKA (reference sequence). Between the trimmed V and J ends, which lost 0 bases and 5 bases, there was a span of 17 bases. The CDR3 spans 15 residues.

This chain links TRBV3-1 with TRBJ1-2; TRBD1 is a possible D gene (5 bases). The germline V gene has CDR1 LGHDT and CDR2 YNNKEL (reference sequence). There are 14 residues in the CDR3. The V gene lost 2 bases and the J gene lost 5 bases, with 12 bases spanning the gap. The CDR3 is CASSQPDSYYGYTF. CDR3 nucleotides: TGTGCCAGCAGCCAACCCGACAGCTATTATGGCTACACCTTC.

The chain uses TRBV7-2 and TRBJ2-3; D unclear. Germline V CDR1 and CDR2: SGHTA, FQGNSA. The CDR3 is 13 residues long. The V and J ends lost 4 bases and 3 bases respectively, with 8 bases between them. The CDR3 loop reads CASSSGDTDTQYF. CDR3 nucleotides: TGTGCCAGCAGCTCAGGCGATACAGATACGCAGTATTTT.

This chain joins TRBV12-3 or TRBV12-4 and TRBJ2-5; D unresolved. This CDR3 region has 14 residues. V dropped 1 base and J dropped 3 bases, with 9 bases sitting between them. The CDR3: CASSLGSAKETQYF. The CDR3 DNA reads as TGTGCCAGCAGTTTAGGGAGTGCAAAAGAGACCCAGTACTTC.

This clonotype was found once. This chain uses TRBV30 with TRBJ2-5; 8 nucleotides line up with TRBD2. From germline, CDR1 is GTSNPN and CDR2 SVGIG (reference sequence). This CDR3 has 14 amino acids. V dropped 3 bases and J dropped 1; count of bases not matched to a gene: 4. CDR3 nucleotides: TGTGCCTGGAGAGTTAGCGGGGCCCAAGAGACCCAGTACTTC. Amino acid sequence: CAWRVSGAQETQYF. Together with reference TRBV30 and TRBJ2-5, the CDR3 gives the full variable domain: SQTIHQWPATLVQPVGSPLSLECTVEGTSNPNLYWYRQAAGRGLQLLFYSVGIGQISSEVPQNLSASRPQDRQFILSSKKLLLSDSGFYLCAWRVSGAQETQYFGPGTRLLVL.

The CDR3 sequence is CSVEVGGGNTEAFF. The CDR3 coding sequence is TGCAGCGTTGAAGTGGGAGGGGGGAACACTGAAGCTTTCTTT. The rearrangement uses TRBV29-1 and TRBJ1-1; D might be TRBD1 (6 bases). The CDR3 runs 14 residues. In germline, CDR1 is SQVTM, CDR2 ANQGSEA. Trimming left V 1 base short and J 1 base short, with 10 bases between. Complete variable domain (other parts from reference TRBV29-1 and TRBJ1-1): SAVISQKPSRDICQRGTSLTIQCQVDSQVTMMFWYRQQPGQSLTLIATANQGSEATYESGFVIDKFPISRPNLTFSTLTVSNMSPEDSSIYLCSVEVGGGNTEAFFGQGTRLTVV.